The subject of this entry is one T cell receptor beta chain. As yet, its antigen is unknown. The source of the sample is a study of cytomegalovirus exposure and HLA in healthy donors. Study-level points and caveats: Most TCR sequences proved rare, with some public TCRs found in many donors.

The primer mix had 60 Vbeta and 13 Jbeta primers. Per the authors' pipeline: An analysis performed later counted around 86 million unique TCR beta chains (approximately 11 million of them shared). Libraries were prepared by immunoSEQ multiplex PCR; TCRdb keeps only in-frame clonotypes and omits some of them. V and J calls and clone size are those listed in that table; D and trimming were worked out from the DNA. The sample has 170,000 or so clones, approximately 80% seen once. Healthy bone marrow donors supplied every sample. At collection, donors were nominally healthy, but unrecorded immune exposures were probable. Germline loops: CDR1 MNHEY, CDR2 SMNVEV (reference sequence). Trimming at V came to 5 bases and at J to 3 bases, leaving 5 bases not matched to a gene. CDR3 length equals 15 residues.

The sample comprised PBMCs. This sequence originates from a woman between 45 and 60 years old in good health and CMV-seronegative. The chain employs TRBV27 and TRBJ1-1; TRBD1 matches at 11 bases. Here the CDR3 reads CASSLGTGGYTEAFF. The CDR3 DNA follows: TGTGCCAGCAGTCTGGGGACAGGGGGTTACACTGAAGCTTTCTTT.